These T cell receptor beta chains were read from a single sample in a study of control samples from healthy donors and cancer patients. TCRdb's copy holds only in-frame clones and misses some; the assay was immunoSEQ multiplex PCR. The sample contains under 80,000 clones, under 90% of which appear only once. Source material: blood. The receptors come from a man in his fifties or sixties in good health. CDR3s include the opening cysteine and the closing phenylalanine or tryptophan. A D gene is named only where the DNA matches it firmly. The size field is filled for only some rows; it gives once, few, many or a size class.

j_call: TRBJ1-5
v_call: TRBV7-9
clone_size: -
d_call: -
cdr3_nt: TGTGCCAGCAGCTTAGGATCTAAACATCAGCCCCAGCATTTT
cdr3_aa: CASSLGSKHQPQHF

j_call: TRBJ2-2
v_call: TRBV21-1
clone_size: -
d_call: -
cdr3_nt: TGTGCCAGCAGCAAAAAAAGGCCCGGGGAGCTGTTTTTT
cdr3_aa: CASSKKRPGELFF

j_call: TRBJ1-1
v_call: TRBV7-6
clone_size: medium-sized
d_call: TRBD1
cdr3_nt: TGTGCCAGCAGCTTAATGGGTGGACAGGCGTCGAACCTGAACACTGAAGCTTTCTTT
cdr3_aa: CASSLMGGQASNLNTEAFF

j_call: TRBJ2-3
v_call: TRBV19
clone_size: -
d_call: -
cdr3_nt: TGTGCCAGTAAGCTGGGCGCAGATACGCAGTATTTT
cdr3_aa: CASKLGADTQYF

j_call: TRBJ1-1
v_call: TRBV7-9
clone_size: -
d_call: TRBD1
cdr3_nt: TGTGCCAGCAGCCAGCGGGGGACAGGGGTTTTTGGGACTGAAGCTTTCTTT
cdr3_aa: CASSQRGTGVFGTEAFF

j_call: TRBJ2-3
v_call: TRBV7-2
clone_size: -
d_call: -
cdr3_nt: TGTGCCAGCAGCTTAGCGTCGGGGCTCCCCGGGGCAGATACGCAGTATTTT
cdr3_aa: CASSLASGLPGADTQYF

j_call: TRBJ2-5
v_call: TRBV7-2
clone_size: -
d_call: -
cdr3_nt: TGTGCCAGCAGCTTAGATGGCAGGCTGTTAAGGGCCCAGTACTTC
cdr3_aa: CASSLDGRLLRAQYF

j_call: TRBJ1-2
v_call: TRBV4-1
clone_size: -
d_call: -
cdr3_nt: TGCGCCAGCAGCCAAGAAACCGGCAACTATGGCTACACCTTC
cdr3_aa: CASSQETGNYGYTF

j_call: TRBJ2-5
v_call: TRBV5-4
clone_size: -
d_call: TRBD1
cdr3_nt: TGTGCCAGCAGCGGCGGGACAGGGGGTAAGGCGCAAGAGACCCAGTACTTC
cdr3_aa: CASSGGTGGKAQETQYF

j_call: TRBJ1-5
v_call: TRBV30
clone_size: -
d_call: -
cdr3_nt: TGTGCCTGGAGTCAGGGGTCAGATCAGCCCCAGCATTTT
cdr3_aa: CAWSQGSDQPQHF

j_call: TRBJ1-1
v_call: TRBV10-2
clone_size: -
d_call: TRBD1
cdr3_nt: TGCGCCAGCAACAGGGGGACTGAAGCTTTCTTT
cdr3_aa: CASNRGTEAFF